Shown below are 8 T cell receptor beta chains from a single sample sequenced in a study of T cells in localized non-small cell lung cancer. Sequencing used immunoSEQ multiplex PCR; TCRdb keeps in-frame clones, though not all of them. The sample has some 34,000 clones; around 80% are singletons. The sample here was peripheral blood, taken before any cancer treatment. The receptors come from a male donor at least 60 years old with stage III squamous cell lung carcinoma.

The rearrangement links TRBV6-5 to TRBJ1-1; D ambiguous. The germline V and J ends were trimmed by 2 bases and 4 bases, with 8 bases remaining between them. CDR1 and CDR2 (germline): MNHEY, SVGAGI. CDR3 size: 13 residues. CDR3 protein: CASSYTTLTEAFF. The CDR3 nucleotides read TGTGCCAGCAGTTACACAACCCTCACTGAAGCTTTCTTT.

V and J are TRBV6-6 and TRBJ2-1; D assignment may be TRBD1 or TRBD2 (5 bases each). This CDR3 spans 13 amino acids. In germline, CDR1 is MNHNY, CDR2 SVGAGI (reference sequence). The V end was cut by 2 bases, the J end by 8 bases, with 10 bases between. The CDR3 sequence: CASSYGGGDEQFF. Written as DNA, the CDR3 is TGTGCCAGCAGTTACGGGGGTGGCGATGAGCAGTTCTTC.

V gene TRBV7-9 combines with J gene TRBJ2-7, with 9 positions matching TRBD2. V lost 2 bases, J lost 6 bases, and 8 bases stayed unmatched. The CDR3 is made up of 15 amino acids. Germline V gene sequence: CDR1 SEHNR, CDR2 FQNEAQ (reference sequence). As DNA, the CDR3 is TGTGCCAGCAGCTTAAAGGGGCTAGCGGGAACCGAGCAGTACTTC. Amino acids: CASSLKGLAGTEQYF.

The V gene is TRBV9, the J gene TRBJ2-1; 7 bases are a match to TRBD2. In germline, CDR1 is SGDLS, CDR2 YYNGEE. This CDR3 region has 15 residues. V lost 4 bases to trimming and J lost 0 bases; unmatched junction nucleotides: 4. The CDR3 loop is CASSSSGDSYNEQFF. CDR3 nucleotide sequence: TGTGCCAGCAGCTCGAGCGGGGACTCCTACAATGAGCAGTTCTTC.

The rearrangement links TRBV5-1 to TRBJ2-6, with TRBD1 as a possible D gene (6 bases). V was pared by 2 bases and J by 0 bases, with 12 bases between. CDR3 length: 17 amino acids. The V gene's germline CDR1 is SGHRS and CDR2 YFSETQ. This CDR3 reads CASSFGQHNSGANVLTF. For the CDR3, the DNA is TGCGCCAGCAGCTTCGGACAGCATAACTCTGGGGCCAACGTCCTGACTTTC.

V is TRBV28 and J is TRBJ1-1; D perhaps matches TRBD1 (5 bases). V gave up 8 bases and J gave up 4 bases, with 17 bases separating them. The CDR3 loop spans 14 amino acids. CDR1 and CDR2 from the germline V gene are MDHEN and SYDVKM. CDR3 residues: CASGPGRDGTEAFF. Written as DNA, the CDR3 is TGTGCCAGCGGACCGGGGCGAGACGGCACTGAAGCTTTCTTT.

This rearrangement joins TRBV4-1 to TRBJ2-6; D not resolved. This CDR3 comprises 18 residues. Trimming took off 2 bases at V and 2 bases at J, with 16 bases between the two ends. Germline assignment: CDR1 MGHRA and CDR2 YSYEKL. CDR3 sequence: CASSQPLNPPPGANVLTF. CDR3 nucleotide sequence: TGCGCCAGCAGCCAACCCTTAAACCCACCCCCTGGGGCCAACGTCCTGACTTTC.

The chain uses TRBV18 and TRBJ2-1, with D perhaps matching TRBD2 (6 bases). Germline assignment: CDR1 KGHSH and CDR2 LQKENI. The CDR3 covers 15 residues. Trimming pared 3 bases from V and 0 bases from J, leaving 9 bases between. The DNA of the CDR3 is TGTGCCAGCTCACCCCCCGGGAGCTCCTACAATGAGCAGTTCTTC. Its protein is CASSPPGSSYNEQFF.